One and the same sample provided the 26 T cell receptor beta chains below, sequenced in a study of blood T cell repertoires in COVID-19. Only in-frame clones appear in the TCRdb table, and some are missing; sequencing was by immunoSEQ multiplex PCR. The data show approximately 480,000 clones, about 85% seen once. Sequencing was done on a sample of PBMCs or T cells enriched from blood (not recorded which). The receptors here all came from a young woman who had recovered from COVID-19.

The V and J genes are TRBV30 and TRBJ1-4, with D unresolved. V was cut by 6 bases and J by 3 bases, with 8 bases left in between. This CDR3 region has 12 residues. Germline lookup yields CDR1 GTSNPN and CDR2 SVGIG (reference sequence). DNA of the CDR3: TGTGCCTGCCTCAAGCCTAATGAAAAACTGTTTTTT. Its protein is CACLKPNEKLFF.

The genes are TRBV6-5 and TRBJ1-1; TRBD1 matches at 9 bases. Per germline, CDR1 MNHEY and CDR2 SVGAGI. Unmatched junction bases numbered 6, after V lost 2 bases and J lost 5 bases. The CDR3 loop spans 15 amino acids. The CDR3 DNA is TGTGCCAGCAGTTACGGGGGACAGGGTCGAACTGAAGCTTTCTTT. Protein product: CASSYGGQGRTEAFF.

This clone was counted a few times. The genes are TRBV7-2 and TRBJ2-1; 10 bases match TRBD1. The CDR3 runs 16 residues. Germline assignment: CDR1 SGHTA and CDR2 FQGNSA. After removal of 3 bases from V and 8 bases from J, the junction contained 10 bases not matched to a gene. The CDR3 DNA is TGTGCCAGCAGCTTGTTCGGACAGGGGGTAAGCGATGAGCAGTTCTTC. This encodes CASSLFGQGVSDEQFF.

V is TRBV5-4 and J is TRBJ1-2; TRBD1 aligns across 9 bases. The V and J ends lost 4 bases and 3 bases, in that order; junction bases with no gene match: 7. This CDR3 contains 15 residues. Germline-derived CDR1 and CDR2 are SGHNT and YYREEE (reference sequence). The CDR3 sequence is CASSPLGQGDYGYTF. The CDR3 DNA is TGTGCCAGCAGCCCATTGGGACAGGGAGACTATGGCTACACCTTC. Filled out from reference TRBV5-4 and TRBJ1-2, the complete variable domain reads ETGVTQSPTHLIKTRGQQVTLRCSSQSGHNTVSWYQQALGQGPQFIFQYYREEENGRGNFPPRFSGLQFPNYSSELNVNALELDDSALYLCASSPLGQGDYGYTFGSGTRLTVV.

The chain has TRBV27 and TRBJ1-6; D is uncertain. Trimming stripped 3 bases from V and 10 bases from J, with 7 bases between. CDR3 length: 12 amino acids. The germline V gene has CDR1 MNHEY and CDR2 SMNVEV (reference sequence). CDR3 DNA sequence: TGTGCCAGCAGTTTTTTGAGCTCACCCCTCCACTTT. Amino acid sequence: CASSFLSSPLHF.

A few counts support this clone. CDR3: CASSKTANTEVRKEAFF. The CDR3 coding sequence is TGTGCCAGCAGCAAGACAGCTAACACTGAAGTACGAAAGGAAGCTTTCTTT. This rearrangement joins TRBV21-1 to TRBJ1-1; the table's TRBD1 call for D was not verified on the DNA. TRBV21-1 counts as a pseudogene. The CDR3 has 17 residues.

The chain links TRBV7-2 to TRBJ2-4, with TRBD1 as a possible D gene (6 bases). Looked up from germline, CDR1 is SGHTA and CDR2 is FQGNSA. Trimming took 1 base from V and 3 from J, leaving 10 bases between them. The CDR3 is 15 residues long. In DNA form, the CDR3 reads TGTGCCAGCAGCTTAGGGGGGCCGAGCAAAAACATTCAGTACTTC. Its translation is CASSLGGPSKNIQYF.

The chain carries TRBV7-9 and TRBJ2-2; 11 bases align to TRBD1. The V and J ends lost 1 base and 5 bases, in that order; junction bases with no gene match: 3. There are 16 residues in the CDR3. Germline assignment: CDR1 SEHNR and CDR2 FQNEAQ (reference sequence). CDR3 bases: TGTGCCAGCAGCTTAGGCCGGGACAGGGGGACCGGGGAGCTGTTTTTT. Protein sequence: CASSLGRDRGTGELFF.

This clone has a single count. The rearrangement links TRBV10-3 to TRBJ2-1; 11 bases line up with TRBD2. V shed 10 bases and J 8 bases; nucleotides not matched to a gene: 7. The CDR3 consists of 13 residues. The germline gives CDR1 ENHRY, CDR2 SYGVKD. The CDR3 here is CATETSGEDEQFF. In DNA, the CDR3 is TGTGCCACCGAGACTAGCGGGGAGGATGAGCAGTTCTTC.

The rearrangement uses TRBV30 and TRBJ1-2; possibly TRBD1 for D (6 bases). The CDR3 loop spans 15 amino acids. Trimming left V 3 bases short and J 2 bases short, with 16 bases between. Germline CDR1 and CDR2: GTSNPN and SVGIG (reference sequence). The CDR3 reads CAWRAGGAPNYGYTF. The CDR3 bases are TGTGCCTGGAGAGCCGGGGGGGCGCCGAACTATGGCTACACCTTC.

The CDR3 here is CASSQDTGHSYNEQFF. CDR3 sequence (DNA): TGTGCCAGCAGCCAGGATACCGGACACTCCTACAATGAGCAGTTCTTC. The genes are TRBV5-8 and TRBJ2-1, with TRBD1 as a possible D gene (5 bases). Germline V gene sequence: CDR1 SGHTS, CDR2 YDEGEE. The CDR3 is 16 amino acids. The germline V and J ends were trimmed by 4 bases and 0 bases, with 14 bases remaining between them.

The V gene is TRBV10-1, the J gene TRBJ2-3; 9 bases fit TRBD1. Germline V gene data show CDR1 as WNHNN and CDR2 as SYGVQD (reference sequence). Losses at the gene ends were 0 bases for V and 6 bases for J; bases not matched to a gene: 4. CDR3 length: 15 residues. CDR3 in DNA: TGCGCCAGCAGTGAGTCTGGGACAGGGACGGATACGCAGTATTTT. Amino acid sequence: CASSESGTGTDTQYF.

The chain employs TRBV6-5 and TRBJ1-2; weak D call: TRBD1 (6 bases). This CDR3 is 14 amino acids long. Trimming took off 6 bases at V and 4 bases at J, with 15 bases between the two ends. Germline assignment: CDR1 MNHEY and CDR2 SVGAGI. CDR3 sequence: CASRPPAGVYGYTF. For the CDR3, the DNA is TGTGCCAGCAGACCCCCAGCAGGGGTCTATGGCTACACCTTC.

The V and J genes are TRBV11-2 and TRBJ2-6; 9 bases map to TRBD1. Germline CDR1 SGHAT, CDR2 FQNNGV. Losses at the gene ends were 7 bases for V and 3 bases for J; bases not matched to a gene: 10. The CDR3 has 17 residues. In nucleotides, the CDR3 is TGTGCCAGCACTCAGGAAACAGGGGGCGGTGGGGCCAACGTCCTGACTTTC. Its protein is CASTQETGGGGANVLTF.

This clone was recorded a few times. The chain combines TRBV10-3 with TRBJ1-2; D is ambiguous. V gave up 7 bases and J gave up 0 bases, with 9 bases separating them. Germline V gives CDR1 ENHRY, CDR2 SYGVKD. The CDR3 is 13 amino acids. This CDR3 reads CAITITANYGYTF. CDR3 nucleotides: TGTGCCATCACAATCACAGCTAACTATGGCTACACCTTC.

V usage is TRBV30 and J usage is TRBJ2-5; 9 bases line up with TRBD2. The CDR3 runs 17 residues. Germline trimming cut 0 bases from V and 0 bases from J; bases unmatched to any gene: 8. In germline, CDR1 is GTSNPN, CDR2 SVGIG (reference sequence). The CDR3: CAWSVGGGGTYQETQYF. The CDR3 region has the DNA TGTGCCTGGAGTGTAGGCGGGGGGGGGACGTACCAAGAGACCCAGTACTTC.

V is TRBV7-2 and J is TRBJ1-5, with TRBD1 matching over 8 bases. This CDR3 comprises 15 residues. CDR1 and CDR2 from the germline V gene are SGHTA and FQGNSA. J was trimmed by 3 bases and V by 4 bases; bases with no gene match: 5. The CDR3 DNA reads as TGTGCCAGCAGCTGGGCAGGGGGCCCCAATCAGCCCCAGCATTTT. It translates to CASSWAGGPNQPQHF.

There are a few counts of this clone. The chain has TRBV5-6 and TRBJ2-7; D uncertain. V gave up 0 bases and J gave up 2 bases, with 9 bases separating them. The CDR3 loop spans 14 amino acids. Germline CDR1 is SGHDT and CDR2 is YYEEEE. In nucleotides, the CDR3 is TGTGCCAGCAGCTTGGTACAGAATACCTACGAGCAGTACTTC. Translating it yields CASSLVQNTYEQYF.

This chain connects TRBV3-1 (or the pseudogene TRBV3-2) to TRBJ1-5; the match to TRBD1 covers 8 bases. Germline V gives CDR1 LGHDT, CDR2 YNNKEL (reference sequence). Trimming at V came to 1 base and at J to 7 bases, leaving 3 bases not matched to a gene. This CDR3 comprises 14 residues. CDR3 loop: CASSQGTGLQPQHF. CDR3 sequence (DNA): TGTGCCAGCAGCCAAGGGACAGGGCTCCAGCCCCAGCATTTT.

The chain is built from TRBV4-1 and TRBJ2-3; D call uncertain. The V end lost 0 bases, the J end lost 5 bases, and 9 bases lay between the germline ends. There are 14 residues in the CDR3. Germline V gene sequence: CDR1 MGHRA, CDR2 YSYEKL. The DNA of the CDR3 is TGCGCCAGCAGCCAAGATAACACCAAAGATACGCAGTATTTT. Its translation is CASSQDNTKDTQYF.

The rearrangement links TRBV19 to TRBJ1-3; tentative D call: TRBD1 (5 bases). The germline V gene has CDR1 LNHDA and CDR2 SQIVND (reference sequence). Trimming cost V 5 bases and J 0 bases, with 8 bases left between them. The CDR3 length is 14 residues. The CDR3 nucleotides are TGTGCCAGTAGTCGGGGGAACTCTGGAAACACCATATATTTT. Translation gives CASSRGNSGNTIYF.

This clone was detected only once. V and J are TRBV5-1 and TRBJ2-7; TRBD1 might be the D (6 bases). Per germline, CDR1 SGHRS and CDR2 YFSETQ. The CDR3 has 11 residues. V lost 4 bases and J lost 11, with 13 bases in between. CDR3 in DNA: TGCGCCAGCAGCGGGGACACACTCGAGTACTTC. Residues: CASSGDTLEYF.

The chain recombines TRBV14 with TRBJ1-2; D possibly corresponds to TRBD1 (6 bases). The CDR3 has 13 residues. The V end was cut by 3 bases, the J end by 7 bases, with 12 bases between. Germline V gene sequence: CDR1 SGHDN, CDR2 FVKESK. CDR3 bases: TGTGCCAGCAGCCACAATACAGGGAGTGGCTACACCTTC. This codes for CASSHNTGSGYTF.

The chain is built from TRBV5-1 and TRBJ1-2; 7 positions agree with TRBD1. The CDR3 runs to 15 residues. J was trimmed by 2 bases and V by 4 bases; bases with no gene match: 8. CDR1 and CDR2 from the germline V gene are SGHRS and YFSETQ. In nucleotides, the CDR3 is TGCGCCAGCAGCCCGGCCAGGGGGAACAACTATGGCTACACCTTC. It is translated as CASSPARGNNYGYTF.

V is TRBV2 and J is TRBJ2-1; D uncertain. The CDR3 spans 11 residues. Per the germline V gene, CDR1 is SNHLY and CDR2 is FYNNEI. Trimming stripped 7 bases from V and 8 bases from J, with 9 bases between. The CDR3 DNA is TGTGCCAGCACCCCAGTTGATGAGCAGTTCTTC. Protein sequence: CASTPVDEQFF.

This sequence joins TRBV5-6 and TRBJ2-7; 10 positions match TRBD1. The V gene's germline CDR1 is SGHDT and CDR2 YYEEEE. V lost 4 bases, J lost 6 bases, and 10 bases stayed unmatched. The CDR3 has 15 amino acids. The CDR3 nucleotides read TGTGCCAGCAGCCCAAGGGACAGGGGAGTGAGCGAGCAGTACTTC. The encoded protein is CASSPRDRGVSEQYF.